These 22 T cell receptor beta chains came from one sample sequenced in a study of cytomegalovirus exposure and HLA in healthy donors. Vbeta (60) and Jbeta (13) primers were used in the PCR. TCRdb's copy holds only in-frame clones and misses some; the assay was immunoSEQ multiplex PCR. The sample consists of about 160,000 clones, around 80% of them appearing once. What was sequenced was PBMCs. The receptors shown here come from a man aged 25-45 years in good health and CMV-seronegative.

This clone was counted only a few times. The chain joins TRBV2 to TRBJ1-1; D unresolved. The ends were cut back, 10 bases at V and 1 base at J, with 16 bases in the middle. Germline V gene lookup returns CDR1 SNHLY and CDR2 FYNNEI. The CDR3 is 14 amino acids. The CDR3 coding sequence is TGTGCCATCCATTTGAGAGAAGCGAACACTGAAGCTTTCTTT. Amino acid sequence: CAIHLREANTEAFF.

The CDR3 DNA follows: TGTGCCATCAGGAAGGACAGGGAAACTGAAGCTTTCTTT. Encoded protein: CAIRKDRETEAFF. This chain joins TRBV10-3 and TRBJ1-1, with 8 bases matching TRBD1. Germline lookup yields CDR1 ENHRY and CDR2 SYGVKD. Trimming removed 6 bases from V and 5 bases from J; junction bases left unmatched: 5. There are 13 residues in the CDR3.

The CDR3 nucleotides read TGTGCCAGCAGTTGGGATAGCGGGAGGGCCAGAAAGGCAGATACGCAGTATTTT. This translates into CASSWDSGRARKADTQYF. The chain carries TRBV27 and TRBJ2-3; 11 nucleotides align to TRBD2. This CDR3 is 18 amino acids long. The J segment lost 4 bases and the V segment lost 4 bases, leaving 13 bases of the junction unmatched. Germline V CDR1 and CDR2: MNHEY, SMNVEV (reference sequence).

The rearrangement links TRBV14 to TRBJ2-7, with 12 bases lining up with TRBD1. The CDR3 is made up of 15 amino acids. The V and J ends lost 4 bases and 4 bases, in that order; junction bases with no gene match: 5. CDR1 and CDR2 (germline): SGHDN, FVKESK. For the CDR3, the DNA is TGTGCCAGCAGCCGCCCGGGACAGGGGGCTTACGAGCAGTACTTC. Protein sequence: CASSRPGQGAYEQYF.

This chain uses TRBV27 with TRBJ2-7; D perhaps matches TRBD1 (6 bases). The V end lost 6 bases, the J end lost 4 bases, and 16 bases lay between the germline ends. Per germline, CDR1 MNHEY and CDR2 SMNVEV (reference sequence). The CDR3 loop spans 14 amino acids. CDR3 protein: CASSSRTQGYEQYF. CDR3 sequence (DNA): TGTGCCAGCAGCTCCCGGACTCAGGGGTACGAGCAGTACTTC.

V gene TRBV28 combines with J gene TRBJ1-2; 7 bases map to TRBD1. With 6 bases clipped from V and 8 bases from J, the junction kept 12 bases outside the gene matches. The CDR3 sequence is 14 residues long. Germline assignment: CDR1 MDHEN and CDR2 SYDVKM. Here the CDR3 DNA reads TGTGCCAGCAGCCTTACCCTGACAGGGCGAGGCTACACCTTC. Protein: CASSLTLTGRGYTF.

V gene TRBV27 combines with J gene TRBJ1-5; 8 nucleotides align to TRBD1. The CDR3 is 14 amino acids. J lost 4 bases, V lost 9 bases, and 8 bases had no gene match. CDR1 is MNHEY and CDR2 is SMNVEV in the germline V gene (reference sequence). Written as DNA, the CDR3 is TGTGCCAGTGGCAGGGGGCGGCCGAATCAGCCCCAGCATTTT. Translating it yields CASGRGRPNQPQHF.

The count of this clone is one. The chain uses TRBV6-6 and TRBJ1-1; D may be TRBD1 (5 bases). CDR1 and CDR2 (germline): MNHNY, SVGAGI (reference sequence). CDR3 length: 13 residues. Trimming stripped 7 bases from V and 1 base from J, with 10 bases between. CDR3 loop: CASTRQTNTEAFF. CDR3 in DNA: TGTGCCAGCACAAGACAGACGAACACTGAAGCTTTCTTT.

The chain recombines TRBV6-5 with TRBJ1-2; TRBD1 matches at 9 bases. This CDR3 spans 14 amino acids. The V gene's germline CDR1 is MNHEY and CDR2 SVGAGI. Losses at the gene ends were 2 bases for V and 6 bases for J; bases not matched to a gene: 4. As DNA, the CDR3 is TGTGCCAGCAGTTACCTACAGGGGGCGGATGGCTACACCTTC. This codes for CASSYLQGADGYTF.

This chain links TRBV25-1 with TRBJ2-3; TRBD2 might be the D (6 bases). Between the trimmed V and J ends, which lost 5 bases and 2 bases, there was a span of 17 bases. Germline CDR1 and CDR2: MGHDK and SYGVNS. There are 16 residues in the CDR3. CDR3 coding DNA: TGTGCCAGCAGTCTTGTACCGGGACTTAACACAGATACGCAGTATTTT. Translating it yields CASSLVPGLNTDTQYF.

V gene TRBV10-3 combines with J gene TRBJ2-4; 12 bases line up with TRBD1. CDR1 is ENHRY and CDR2 is SYGVKD in the germline V gene. V lost 6 bases to trimming and J lost 7 bases; unmatched junction nucleotides: 1. This CDR3 has 13 residues. Here the CDR3 DNA reads TGTGCCATCAGCGGGACAGGGGGCAACATTCAGTACTTC. Amino acid sequence: CAISGTGGNIQYF.

The V call is TRBV5-4, the J call TRBJ2-5; perhaps TRBD1 as D (5 bases). From germline, CDR1 is SGHNT and CDR2 YYREEE (reference sequence). The CDR3 totals 14 residues. V lost 3 bases, J lost 2 bases, and 11 bases lay in between. The DNA for the CDR3 is TGTGCCAGCAGCTCGCGGACACTTCAAGAGACCCAGTACTTC. Its translation: CASSSRTLQETQYF.

CDR3 loop: CASSEAGLYEQYF. The CDR3 bases are TGTGCCAGCAGTGAGGCAGGACTTTACGAGCAGTACTTC. This chain joins TRBV6-1 and TRBJ2-7, with D possibly being TRBD2 (5 bases). The germline V gene encodes CDR1 MNHNS and CDR2 SASEGT. The ends were cut back, 3 bases at V and 4 bases at J, with 10 bases in the middle. There are 13 residues in the CDR3.

V gene TRBV6-1 combines with J gene TRBJ1-4; TRBD1 matches at 7 bases. From germline, CDR1 is MNHNS and CDR2 SASEGT. The V segment lost 4 bases and the J segment 7 bases; nucleotides outside the gene matches: 6. This CDR3 region has 14 residues. The CDR3: CASSVTGPAEKLFF. The CDR3 nucleotides read TGTGCCAGCAGTGTGACAGGGCCCGCTGAAAAACTGTTTTTT.

V is TRBV9 and J is TRBJ2-1; D uncertain. Looked up from germline, CDR1 is SGDLS and CDR2 is YYNGEE. V shed 3 bases and J shed 3 bases, with 16 bases lying between them. CDR3 length: 16 amino acids. CDR3 loop: CASSAFRQELYNEQFF. The CDR3 nucleotides read TGTGCCAGCAGCGCGTTCAGACAAGAGCTCTACAATGAGCAGTTCTTC.

The rearrangement uses TRBV5-1 and TRBJ1-1; D not resolved. Per the germline V gene, CDR1 is SGHRS and CDR2 is YFSETQ. This CDR3 has 15 residues. V lost 0 bases and J 1 base, leaving 10 bases between the germline ends. This chain's CDR3 is CASSLEAGPNTEAFF. DNA of the CDR3: TGCGCCAGCAGCTTGGAGGCAGGCCCGAACACTGAAGCTTTCTTT.

DNA for the CDR3: TGCAGCGTTCAGGGACTAGCGGGAGTAGAAGAGCAGTACTTC. Protein product: CSVQGLAGVEEQYF. The chain is built from TRBV29-1 and TRBJ2-7; 14 bases match TRBD2. V lost 5 bases, J lost 7 bases, and 7 bases stayed unmatched. The CDR3 length is 14 residues. The germline CDR1 and CDR2 sequences are SQVTM and ANQGSEA.

The chain joins TRBV11-2 to TRBJ2-7, with 10 bases lining up with TRBD1. The ends lost 0 bases at V and 4 bases at J; junction bases unmatched: 3. The CDR3 has 15 residues. Looked up from germline, CDR1 is SGHAT and CDR2 is FQNNGV. The CDR3, as DNA: TGTGCCAGCAGCTTAGAAGGGACAGGGGCTTACGAGCAGTACTTC. It is translated as CASSLEGTGAYEQYF.

CDR3 loop: CASRDRARTEAFF. The DNA for the CDR3 is TGTGCCAGCAGGGACAGGGCGAGGACTGAAGCTTTCTTT. The genes are TRBV27 and TRBJ1-1, with 8 bases fitting TRBD1. V lost 6 bases, J lost 5 bases, and 5 bases stayed unmatched. This CDR3 comprises 13 residues. The germline CDR1 and CDR2 sequences are MNHEY and SMNVEV (reference sequence).

The chain recombines TRBV19 with TRBJ2-3; D may be TRBD2 (6 bases). CDR1 LNHDA and CDR2 SQIVND come from the germline V gene (reference sequence). The CDR3 loop spans 16 amino acids. The germline V and J ends were trimmed by 1 base and 0 bases, with 11 bases remaining between them. The CDR3 protein is CASSIGEAVSTDTQYF. The CDR3 DNA follows: TGTGCCAGTAGTATAGGGGAGGCGGTTAGCACAGATACGCAGTATTTT.

This chain uses TRBV15 with TRBJ1-2; D might be TRBD1 (6 bases). Trimming stripped 0 bases from V and 5 bases from J, with 13 bases between. The CDR3 consists of 15 residues. Germline loops: CDR1 LNHNV, CDR2 YYDKDF (reference sequence). CDR3 sequence: CATSREGGLGYGYTF. DNA of the CDR3: TGTGCCACCAGCAGAGAGGGGGGGCTCGGGTATGGCTACACCTTC.

The chain links TRBV27 to TRBJ2-7; 10 nucleotides agree with TRBD2. The CDR3 is 15 amino acids. Germline lookup yields CDR1 MNHEY and CDR2 SMNVEV (reference sequence). The V and J ends lost 0 bases and 4 bases, in that order; junction bases with no gene match: 3. This CDR3 reads CASSLSRAGGYEQYF. CDR3 nucleotide sequence: TGTGCCAGCAGTTTATCAAGAGCGGGAGGGTACGAGCAGTACTTC.